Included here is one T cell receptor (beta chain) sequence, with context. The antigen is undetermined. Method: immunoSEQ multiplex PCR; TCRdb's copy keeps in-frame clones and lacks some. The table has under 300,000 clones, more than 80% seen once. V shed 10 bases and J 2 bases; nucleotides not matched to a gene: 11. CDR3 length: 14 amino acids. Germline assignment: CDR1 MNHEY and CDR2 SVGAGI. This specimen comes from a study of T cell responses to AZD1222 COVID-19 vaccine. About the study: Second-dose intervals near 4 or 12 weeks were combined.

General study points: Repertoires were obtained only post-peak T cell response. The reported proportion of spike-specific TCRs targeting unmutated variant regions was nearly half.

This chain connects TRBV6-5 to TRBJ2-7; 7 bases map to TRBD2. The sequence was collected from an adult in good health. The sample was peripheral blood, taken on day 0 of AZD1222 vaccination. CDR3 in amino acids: CAIHRDYAAYEQYF. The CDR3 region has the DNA TGTGCCATTCACCGGGACTACGCGGCCTACGAGCAGTACTTC.